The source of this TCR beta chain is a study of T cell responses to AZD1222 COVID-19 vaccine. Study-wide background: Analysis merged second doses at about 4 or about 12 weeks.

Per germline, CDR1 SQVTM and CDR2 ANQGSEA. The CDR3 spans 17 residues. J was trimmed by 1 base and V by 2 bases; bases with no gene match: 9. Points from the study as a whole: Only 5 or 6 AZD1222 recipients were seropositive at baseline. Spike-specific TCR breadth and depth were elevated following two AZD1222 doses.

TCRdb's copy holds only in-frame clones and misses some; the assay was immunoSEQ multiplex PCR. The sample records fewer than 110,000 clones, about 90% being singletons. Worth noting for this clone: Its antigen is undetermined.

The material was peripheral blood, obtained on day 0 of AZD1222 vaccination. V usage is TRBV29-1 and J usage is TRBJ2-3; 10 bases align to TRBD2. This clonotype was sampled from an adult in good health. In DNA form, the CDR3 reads TGCAGCGTTGAACAATGGAGCGGGAGGGGGGGCACAGATACGCAGTATTTT. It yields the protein CSVEQWSGRGGTDTQYF.